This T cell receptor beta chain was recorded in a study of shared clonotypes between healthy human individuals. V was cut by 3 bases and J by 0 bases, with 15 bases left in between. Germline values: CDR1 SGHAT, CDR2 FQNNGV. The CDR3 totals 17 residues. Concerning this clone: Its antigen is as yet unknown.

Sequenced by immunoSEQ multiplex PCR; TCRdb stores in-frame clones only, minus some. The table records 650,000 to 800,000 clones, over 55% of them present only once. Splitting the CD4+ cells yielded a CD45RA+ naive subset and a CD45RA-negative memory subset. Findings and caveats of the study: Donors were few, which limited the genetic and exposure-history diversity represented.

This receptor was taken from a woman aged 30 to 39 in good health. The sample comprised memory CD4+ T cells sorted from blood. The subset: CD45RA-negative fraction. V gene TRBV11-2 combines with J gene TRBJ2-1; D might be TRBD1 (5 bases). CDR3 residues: CASSLAGYQSSYNEQFF. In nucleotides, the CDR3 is TGTGCCAGCAGCTTGGCAGGGTATCAGAGCTCCTACAATGAGCAGTTCTTC.